This TCR beta chain was sequenced during a study of blood T cell repertoires in COVID-19. Produced via immunoSEQ multiplex PCR; TCRdb's table is partial and in-frame only. The profile shows about 41,000 clones, around four fifths of them singletons. CDR3 size: 13 residues. CDR1 and CDR2 from the germline V gene are SQVTM and ANQGSEA. V lost 7 bases to trimming and J lost 6 bases; unmatched junction nucleotides: 4. The source is a woman aged 80 or over with active or convalescent COVID-19. The rearrangement uses TRBV29-1 and TRBJ1-6, with 9 bases that match TRBD1. The sequencing sample was made of peripheral blood. This CDR3 reads CSAKQGANSPLHF. The CDR3 nucleotides are TGCAGCGCAAAACAGGGGGCTAATTCACCCCTCCACTTT.